Each of the 5 T cell receptor beta chains below was sequenced from the same sample in a study of shared clonotypes between healthy human individuals. TCRdb's copy holds only in-frame clones and misses some; the assay was immunoSEQ multiplex PCR. The data contain some 2.1 million clones, 85% to 95% of them singletons. Naive CD8 cells were CD45RO-negative, positively selected for CCR7, excluding terminally differentiated effector memory CD45RA+ cells. Specimen: naive CD8+ T cells from PBMCs. The origin of the receptors is a man between 18 and 29 years old in good health. Some clones in this sample may be carry-over from other donors' samples.

The rearrangement joins TRBV6-5 to TRBJ2-1; D is perhaps TRBD2 (5 bases). Trimming left V 6 bases short and J 6 bases short, with 12 bases between. Looked up from germline, CDR1 is MNHEY and CDR2 is SVGAGI. CDR3 length equals 13 residues. The CDR3 protein is CASSLTSINEQFF. The DNA for the CDR3 is TGTGCCAGCAGCCTAACTAGTATCAATGAGCAGTTCTTC.

The chain has TRBV7-8 and TRBJ2-4; D unclear. This CDR3 contains 17 residues. Germline V gene data show CDR1 as SGHVS and CDR2 as FQNEAQ. Trimming removed 5 bases at V and 0 bases at J, with 17 bases between. DNA for the CDR3: TGTGCCAGCAGCCCCACGAGCGTAAGGCTAGCCAAAAACATTCAGTACTTC. This codes for CASSPTSVRLAKNIQYF.

V is TRBV6-5 and J is TRBJ1-1; D gene uncertain. CDR1 and CDR2 from the germline V gene are MNHEY and SVGAGI. V lost 5 bases and J 0 bases, leaving 13 bases between the germline ends. There are 15 residues in the CDR3. This CDR3 is CASSAPGEMNTEAFF. The CDR3 region has the DNA TGTGCCAGCAGTGCACCCGGGGAAATGAACACTGAAGCTTTCTTT.

CDR3 in DNA: TGTGCCAGCAGCTGGACGAAGGGAAACACCATATATTTT. It encodes CASSWTKGNTIYF. The V and J genes are TRBV5-6 and TRBJ1-3; D ambiguous. The CDR3 covers 13 residues. Germline loops: CDR1 SGHDT, CDR2 YYEEEE. V lost 3 bases, J lost 4 bases, and 8 bases lay in between.

The chain couples TRBV9 to TRBJ2-3, with 9 positions matching TRBD1. The CDR3 totals 17 residues. V was pared by 3 bases and J by 3 bases, with 11 bases of the junction left unmatched. Germline V gives CDR1 SGDLS, CDR2 YYNGEE. CDR3 DNA: TGTGCCAGCAGCGCCCGGGCCGGGACAGGGATAACAGATACGCAGTATTTT. It is translated as CASSARAGTGITDTQYF.